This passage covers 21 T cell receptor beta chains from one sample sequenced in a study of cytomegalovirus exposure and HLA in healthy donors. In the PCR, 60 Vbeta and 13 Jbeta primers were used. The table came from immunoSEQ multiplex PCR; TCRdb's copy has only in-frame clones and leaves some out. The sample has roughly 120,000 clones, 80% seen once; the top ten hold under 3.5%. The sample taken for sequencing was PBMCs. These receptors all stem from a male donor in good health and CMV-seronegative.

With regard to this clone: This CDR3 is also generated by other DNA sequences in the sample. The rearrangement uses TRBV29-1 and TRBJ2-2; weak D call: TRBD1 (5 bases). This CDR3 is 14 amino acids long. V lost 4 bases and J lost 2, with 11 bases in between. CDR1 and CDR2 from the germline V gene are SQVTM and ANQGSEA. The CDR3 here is CSVGSRVNTGELFF. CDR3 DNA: TGCAGCGTTGGTTCCAGGGTAAACACCGGGGAGCTGTTTTTT.

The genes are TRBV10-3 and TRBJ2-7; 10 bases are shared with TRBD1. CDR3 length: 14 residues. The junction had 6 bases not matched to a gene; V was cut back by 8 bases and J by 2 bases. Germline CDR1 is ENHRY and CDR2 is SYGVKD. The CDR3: CAICKGQGAYEQYF. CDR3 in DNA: TGTGCCATCTGTAAAGGACAGGGGGCCTACGAGCAGTACTTC.

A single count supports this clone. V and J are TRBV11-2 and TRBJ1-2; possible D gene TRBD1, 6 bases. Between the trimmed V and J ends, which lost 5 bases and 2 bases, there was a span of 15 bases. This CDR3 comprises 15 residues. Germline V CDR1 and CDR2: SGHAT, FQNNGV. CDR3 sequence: CASSELQGKNYGYTF. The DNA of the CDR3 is TGTGCCAGCAGCGAACTACAGGGAAAGAACTATGGCTACACCTTC.

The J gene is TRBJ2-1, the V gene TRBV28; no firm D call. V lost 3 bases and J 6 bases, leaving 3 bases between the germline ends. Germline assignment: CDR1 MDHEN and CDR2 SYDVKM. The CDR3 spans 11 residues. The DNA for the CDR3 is TGTGCCAGCAGTTTGGCCAATGAGCAGTTCTTC. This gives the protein CASSLANEQFF.

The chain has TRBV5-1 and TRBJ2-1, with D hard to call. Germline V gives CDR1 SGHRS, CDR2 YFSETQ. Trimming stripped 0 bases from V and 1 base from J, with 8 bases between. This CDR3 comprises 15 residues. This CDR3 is CASSLAAQSYNEQFF. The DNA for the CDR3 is TGCGCCAGCAGCTTGGCAGCGCAATCCTACAATGAGCAGTTCTTC. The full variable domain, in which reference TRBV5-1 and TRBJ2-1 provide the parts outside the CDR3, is KAGVTQTPRYLIKTRGQQVTLSCSPISGHRSVSWYQQTPGQGLQFLFEYFSETQRNKGNFPGRFSGRQFSNSRSEMNVSTLELGDSALYLCASSLAAQSYNEQFFGPGTRLTVL.

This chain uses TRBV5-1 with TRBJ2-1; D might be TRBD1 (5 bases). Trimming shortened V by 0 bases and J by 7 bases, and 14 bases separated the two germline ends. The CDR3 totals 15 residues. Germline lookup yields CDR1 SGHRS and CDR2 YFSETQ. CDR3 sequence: CASSLAEAAGNEQFF. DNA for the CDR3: TGCGCCAGCAGCTTGGCAGAGGCGGCAGGGAATGAGCAGTTCTTC.

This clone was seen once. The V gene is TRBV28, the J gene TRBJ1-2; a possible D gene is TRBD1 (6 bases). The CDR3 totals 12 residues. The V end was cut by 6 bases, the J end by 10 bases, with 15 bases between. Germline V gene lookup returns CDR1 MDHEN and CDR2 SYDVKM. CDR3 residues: CASRNAGAIYTF. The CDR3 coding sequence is TGTGCCAGCAGGAACGCAGGGGCTATCTACACCTTC.

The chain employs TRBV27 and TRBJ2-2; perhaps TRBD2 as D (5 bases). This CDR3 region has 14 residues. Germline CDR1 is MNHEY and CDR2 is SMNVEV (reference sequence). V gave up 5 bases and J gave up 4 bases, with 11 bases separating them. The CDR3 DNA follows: TGTGCCAGCAGTCTAGCCTACGGCACCGGGGAGCTGTTTTTT. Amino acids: CASSLAYGTGELFF.

CDR3 in amino acids: CASSYNREGGLHGYTF. As DNA, the CDR3 is TGTGCCAGCAGTTATAATCGGGAGGGGGGTTTGCACGGCTACACCTTC. The rearrangement joins TRBV6-5 to TRBJ1-2; tentative D call: TRBD1 (6 bases). Trimming shortened V by 3 bases and J by 8 bases, and 22 bases separated the two germline ends. CDR3 length: 16 residues. The germline CDR1 and CDR2 sequences are MNHEY and SVGAGI.

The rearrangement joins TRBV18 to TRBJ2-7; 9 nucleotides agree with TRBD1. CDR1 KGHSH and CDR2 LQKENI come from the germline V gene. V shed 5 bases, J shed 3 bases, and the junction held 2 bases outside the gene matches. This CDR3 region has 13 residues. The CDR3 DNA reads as TGTGCCAGCTCATCGGGACAGGGCTACGAGCAGTACTTC. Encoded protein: CASSSGQGYEQYF.

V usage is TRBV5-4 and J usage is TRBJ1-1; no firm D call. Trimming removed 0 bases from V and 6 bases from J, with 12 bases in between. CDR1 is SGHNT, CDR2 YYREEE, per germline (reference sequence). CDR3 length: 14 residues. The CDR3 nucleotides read TGTGCCAGCAGCTTGGTTCCCGAGGGCCCTGAAGCTTTCTTT. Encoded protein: CASSLVPEGPEAFF.

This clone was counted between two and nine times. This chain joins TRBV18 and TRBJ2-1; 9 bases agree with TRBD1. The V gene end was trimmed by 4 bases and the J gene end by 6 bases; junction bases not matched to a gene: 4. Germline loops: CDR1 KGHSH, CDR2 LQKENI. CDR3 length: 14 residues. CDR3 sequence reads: CASSQETGGNEQFF. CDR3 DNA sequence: TGTGCCAGCTCACAGGAGACAGGGGGCAATGAGCAGTTCTTC.

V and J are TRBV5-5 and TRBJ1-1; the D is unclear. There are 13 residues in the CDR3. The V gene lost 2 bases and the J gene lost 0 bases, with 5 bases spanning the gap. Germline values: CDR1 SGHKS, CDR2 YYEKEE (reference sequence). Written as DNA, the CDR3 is TGTGCCAGCAGCTTTCATTTGAACACTGAAGCTTTCTTT. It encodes CASSFHLNTEAFF.

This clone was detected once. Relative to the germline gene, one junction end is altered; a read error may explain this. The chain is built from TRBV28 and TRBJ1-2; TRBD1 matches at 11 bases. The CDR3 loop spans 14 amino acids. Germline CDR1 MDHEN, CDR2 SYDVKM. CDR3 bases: TGTGCCAGCAGTATCGGACAGGGGGCTCGGGGCTACGCCTTC. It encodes CASSIGQGARGYAF.

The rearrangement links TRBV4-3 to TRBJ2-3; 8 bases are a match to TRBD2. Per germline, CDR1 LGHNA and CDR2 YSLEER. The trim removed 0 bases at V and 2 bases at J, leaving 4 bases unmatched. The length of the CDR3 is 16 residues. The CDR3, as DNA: TGCGCCAGCAGCCAAGATCTAGCGGGTACCACAGATACGCAGTATTTT. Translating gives CASSQDLAGTTDTQYF.

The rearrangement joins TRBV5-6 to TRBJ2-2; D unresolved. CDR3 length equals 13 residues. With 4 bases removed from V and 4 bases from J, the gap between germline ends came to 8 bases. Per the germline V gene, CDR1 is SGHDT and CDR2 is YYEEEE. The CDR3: CASSPSRTGELFF. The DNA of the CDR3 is TGTGCCAGCAGCCCATCGCGCACCGGGGAGCTGTTTTTT.

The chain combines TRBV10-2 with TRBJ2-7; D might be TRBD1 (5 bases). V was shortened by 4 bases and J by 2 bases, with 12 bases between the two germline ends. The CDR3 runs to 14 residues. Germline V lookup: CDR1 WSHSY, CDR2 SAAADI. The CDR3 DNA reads TGCGCCAGCAGTGGATCAGGGCCACCCTACGAGCAGTACTTC. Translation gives CASSGSGPPYEQYF.

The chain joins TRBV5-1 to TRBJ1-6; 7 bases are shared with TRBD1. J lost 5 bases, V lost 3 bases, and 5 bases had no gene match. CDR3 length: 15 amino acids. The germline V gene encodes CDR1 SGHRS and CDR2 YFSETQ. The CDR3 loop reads CASSSGQVNNSPLHF. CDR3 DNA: TGCGCCAGCAGCTCAGGACAGGTTAATAATTCACCCCTCCACTTT.

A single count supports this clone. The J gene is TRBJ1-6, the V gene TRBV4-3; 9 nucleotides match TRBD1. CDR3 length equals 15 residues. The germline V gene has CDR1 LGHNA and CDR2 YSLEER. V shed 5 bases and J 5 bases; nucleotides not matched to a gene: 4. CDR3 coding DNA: TGCGCCAGCAGCTTACACAGGGGGCATAATTCACCCCTCCACTTT. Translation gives CASSLHRGHNSPLHF.

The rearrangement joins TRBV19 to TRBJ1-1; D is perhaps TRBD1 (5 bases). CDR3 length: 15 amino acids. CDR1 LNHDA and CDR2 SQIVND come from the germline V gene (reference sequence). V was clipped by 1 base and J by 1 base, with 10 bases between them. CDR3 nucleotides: TGTGCCAGTAGTATAGGGGGAGGGACGAACACTGAAGCTTTCTTT. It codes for CASSIGGGTNTEAFF.

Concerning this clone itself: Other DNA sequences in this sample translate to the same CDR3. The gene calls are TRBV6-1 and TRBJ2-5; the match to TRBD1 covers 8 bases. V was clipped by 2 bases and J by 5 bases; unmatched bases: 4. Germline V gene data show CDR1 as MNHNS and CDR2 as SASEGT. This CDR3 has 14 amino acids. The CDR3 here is CASSELAGGETQYF. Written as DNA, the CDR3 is TGTGCCAGCAGTGAACTGGCAGGGGGCGAGACCCAGTACTTC.